Listed here is a single T cell receptor (beta chain). Antigen unknown. V lost 5 bases, J lost 5 bases, and 8 bases stayed unmatched. The CDR3 is made up of 15 amino acids. Germline V gene sequence: CDR1 SEHNR, CDR2 FQNEAQ (reference sequence). This sample is part of a study of T-cell memory formation after mild COVID-19. Study-wide background: In these data, TCR clusters were largely donor specific.

5'RACE primed from the constant segment yielded TCR alpha and TCR beta cDNA libraries bearing sample barcodes and UMIs. TCRdb redid the calling of the 5' RACE reads with MiXCR, one entry per CDR3 protein. The table has hundreds of thousands of distinct CDR3 sequences, under 20% seen once. Regarding the study as a whole: Among CD4+ contracting clones, most were CM and EM, and CD8+ ones EMRA. There were some responding clones in pre-infection memory, which suggested that cross-reactive memory had joined.

The sequence was obtained from an adult woman who had mild COVID-19 (a few samples of this study predate the infection). Cell type and time point are not known. This chain joins TRBV7-9 and TRBJ2-7; 11 nucleotides align to TRBD2. Sequencing input: PBMCs or a T cell subset sorted from them (not recorded which). The CDR3 region has the DNA TGTGCCAGCAGCAATAGCGGGAGGGCCTCGGACGAGCAGTACTTC. It yields the protein CASSNSGRASDEQYF.